This T cell receptor (beta chain) comes out of a study of cytomegalovirus exposure and HLA in healthy donors. General observations from the study: The authors assumed roughly uniform sequencing depth across donors for presence/absence analyses. Immune exposure information available was restricted to CMV serostatus. As a later analysis revealed, the rate of TCR association differed by HLA locus, with DRB1 most and HLA-C fewest.

As for this clone: Its antigen is still unknown.

Vbeta (60) and Jbeta (13) primers were used in the PCR. Only in-frame clones appear in the TCRdb table, and some are missing; sequencing was by immunoSEQ multiplex PCR. This table holds approximately 260,000 clones, about 90% found once. The CDR3 extends over 16 amino acids. V was pared by 4 bases and J by 3 bases, with 19 bases between. CDR1 and CDR2 (germline): MNHEY, SMNVEV (reference sequence). At the time of sampling, donors were nominally healthy, though unrecorded immune exposures were likely. The chain carries TRBV27 and TRBJ2-7, with D perhaps TRBD2 (6 bases). Sequences were obtained from PBMCs. This TCR was sampled from a girl under 10 years old in good health and CMV-seronegative. The CDR3 is CASSSSGTGGVYEQYF. As DNA, the CDR3 is TGTGCCAGCAGTTCTTCCGGGACTGGAGGTGTCTACGAGCAGTACTTC.